This TCR beta chain was recovered during a study of blood T cell repertoires in COVID-19. The wider study: Both acute and convalescent COVID-19 samples were obtained from the United States, Italy and Spain.

Per the original methods: Reference gene primer amplification gave nucleated cell count estimates. Clones were read by immunoSEQ multiplex PCR, and TCRdb kept only the in-frame ones, dropping some. That table furnishes V, J and clone size, whereas the DNA furnished D and trimming. This table holds approximately 140,000 clones, around 87% found once. By sample share, this clone is medium-sized. Individuals in the exposed group had encountered a COVID-19 case within 2 weeks preceding study entry. The germline V and J ends were trimmed by 4 bases and 5 bases, with 12 bases remaining between them. The CDR3 is 13 residues long. In germline, CDR1 is MGHDK, CDR2 SYGVNS.

Sequenced sample: PBMCs or T cells enriched from blood (not recorded which). The J gene is TRBJ2-7, the V gene TRBV25-1, with D maybe TRBD2 (6 bases). The TCR was taken from a woman in her forties who had been exposed to COVID-19. CDR3 nucleotides: TGTGCCAGCAGTGCAGGTGGCGGGAACGAGCAGTACTTC. Translation gives CASSAGGGNEQYF.